This TCR beta chain was recorded in a study of blood T cell repertoires in COVID-19. The CDR3 runs to 16 residues. Clones were read by immunoSEQ multiplex PCR, and TCRdb kept only the in-frame ones, dropping some. Found here are hundreds of thousands of clones, 84% of them singletons; the top ten hold 15% to 20%. Material for sequencing was peripheral blood. This receptor was taken from a woman of 80 years or more with active or convalescent COVID-19. The chain carries TRBV21-1 and TRBJ1-1; the table's D call, TRBD1, was not checked against the DNA. TRBV21-1 represents a pseudogene. The CDR3 nucleotides read TGTGCCAGCAGCTTACCGACAGGCGATTTAAACACTGAAGCTTTCTTT. This encodes CASSLPTGDLNTEAFF.